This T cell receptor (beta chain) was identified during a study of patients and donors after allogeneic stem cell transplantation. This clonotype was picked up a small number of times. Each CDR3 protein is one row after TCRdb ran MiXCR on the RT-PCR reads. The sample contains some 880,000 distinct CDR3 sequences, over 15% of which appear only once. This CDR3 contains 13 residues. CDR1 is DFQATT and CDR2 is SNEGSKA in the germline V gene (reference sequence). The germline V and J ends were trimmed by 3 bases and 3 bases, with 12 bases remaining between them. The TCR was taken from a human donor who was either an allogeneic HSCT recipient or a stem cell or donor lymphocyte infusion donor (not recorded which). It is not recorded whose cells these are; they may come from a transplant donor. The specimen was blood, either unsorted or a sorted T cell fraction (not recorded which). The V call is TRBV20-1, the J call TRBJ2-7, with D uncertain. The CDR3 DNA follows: TGCAGTGCTAGTTATGGACGACTCTACGAGCAGTACTTC. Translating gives CSASYGRLYEQYF.